This T cell receptor (beta chain) appears in the sequencing data of a study of T cell repertoires in cytomegalovirus infection. Study-level background: Indications came from public TCR beta signatures; they pointed to CMV infection and to a matching HLA type.

TCRdb reanalysed the reads using MiXCR and keeps one entry per CDR3 protein. Altogether some 180,000 distinct CDR3 sequences are present, roughly 9.8% being singletons, with the ten largest covering about 4.6%. This clonotype occurred many times. Its target is unknown. Study-wide results and caveats: The ex vivo response was dominated by HLA-C-restricted CMV-specific TCR beta clonotypes. Of the TCR beta families, the public ones yielded a cumulative frequency that identified carriers of CMV plus the relevant HLA.

Germline CDR1 is SGHVS and CDR2 is FQNEAQ. The length of the CDR3 is 16 residues. V shed 2 bases and J shed 0 bases, with 11 bases lying between them. Sequencing was done on a sample of PBMCs. The J gene is TRBJ1-3, the V gene TRBV7-8; no reliable D call. The clonotype was recovered from a human donor in good health (CMV status not recorded). Some clones in this sample may be carry-over from other donors' samples. The CDR3 loop is CASSLIAGGSGNTIYF. CDR3 in DNA: TGTGCCAGCAGCTTAATCGCGGGCGGCTCTGGAAACACCATATATTTT.